These 11 T cell receptor beta chains share one sample of origin, sequenced in a study of type 1 regulatory T cells. These receptors lack a known antigen. One entry per CDR3 protein results from TCRdb running MiXCR on the reads. The sample yields around 65,000 distinct CDR3 sequences, 45% to 50% seen once. The specimen was cultured non-Tr1 T cells, either the whole culture or a sorted T cell fraction (not recorded which). These receptors were obtained from a human donor in good health.

The rearrangement joins TRBV25-1 to TRBJ1-6; perhaps TRBD1 as D (5 bases). The CDR3 loop spans 16 amino acids. V gave up 0 bases and J gave up 3 bases, with 9 bases separating them. Germline V gives CDR1 MGHDK, CDR2 SYGVNS. CDR3 in amino acids: CASSEYPTVYNSPLHF. The CDR3 DNA reads as TGTGCCAGCAGTGAATACCCGACAGTCTATAATTCACCCCTCCACTTT.

This clonotype was seen a handful of times. The chain carries TRBV6-2 or TRBV6-3 and TRBJ1-6, with 8 bases that match TRBD1. In germline, CDR1 is MNHEY, CDR2 SVGEGT. After removal of 8 bases from V and 9 bases from J, the junction contained 6 bases not matched to a gene. The CDR3 consists of 13 residues. CDR3 residues: CASRGQVSSPLHF. CDR3 DNA: TGTGCCAGCCGGGGACAGGTTTCTTCACCCCTCCACTTT.

This clonotype appeared a few times. This chain joins TRBV18 and TRBJ1-1; TRBD1 might be the D (5 bases). The CDR3 totals 13 residues. Germline V lookup: CDR1 KGHSH, CDR2 LQKENI. V shed 8 bases and J shed 1 base, with 11 bases lying between them. This CDR3 is CASTGDRNTEAFF. The CDR3, as DNA: TGTGCCAGCACGGGGGACCGGAACACTGAAGCTTTCTTT.

The V and J genes are TRBV4-1 and TRBJ1-1; the D gene is possibly TRBD1 (5 bases). This CDR3 is built from 16 residues. Germline V gene data show CDR1 as MGHRA and CDR2 as YSYEKL. Trimming took 0 bases from V and 3 from J, leaving 14 bases between them. CDR3 amino acids: CASSQDLGVADTEAFF. In nucleotides, the CDR3 is TGCGCCAGCAGCCAAGATCTAGGGGTAGCGGACACTGAAGCTTTCTTT.

This chain connects TRBV12-3 or TRBV12-4 to TRBJ1-5, with 8 bases matching TRBD1. With V trimmed by 6 bases and J by 7 bases, 8 bases remained unmatched. CDR3 length: 14 amino acids. The CDR3 nucleotides read TGTGCCAGCAGCTCGGACAGGGTCAGGCAGCCCCAGCATTTT. This sequence encodes CASSSDRVRQPQHF.

This clonotype was counted between two and nine times. The gene calls are TRBV6-2 or TRBV6-3 and TRBJ2-5; D remains unclear. CDR3 size: 12 residues. CDR1 and CDR2 (germline): MNHEY, SVGEGT. The germline V and J ends were trimmed by 4 bases and 7 bases, with 10 bases remaining between them. CDR3 amino acids: CASSSPLATQYF. The CDR3 DNA reads TGTGCCAGCAGTTCCCCTCTCGCGACCCAGTACTTC.

This clonotype was seen a single time. The chain has TRBV2 and TRBJ2-1, with D possibly matching TRBD2 (6 bases). V was clipped by 5 bases and J by 4 bases, with 15 bases between them. The CDR3 consists of 15 residues. Germline V gene sequence: CDR1 SNHLY, CDR2 FYNNEI. CDR3 residues: CASSQGLPLYNEQFF. For the CDR3, the DNA is TGTGCCAGCAGTCAGGGACTGCCCCTGTACAATGAGCAGTTCTTC. Together with reference TRBV2 and TRBJ2-1, the CDR3 gives the full variable domain: EPEVTQTPSHQVTQMGQEVILRCVPISNHLYFYWYRQILGQKVEFLVSFYNNEISEKSEIFDDQFSVERPDGSNFTLKIRSTKLEDSAMYFCASSQGLPLYNEQFFGPGTRLTVL.

V usage is TRBV11-2 and J usage is TRBJ1-3; D gene uncertain. The CDR3 is made up of 17 amino acids. The germline V gene has CDR1 SGHAT and CDR2 FQNNGV. Between the trimmed V and J ends, which lost 2 bases and 0 bases, there was a span of 14 bases. CDR3 DNA: TGTGCCAGCAGCTTATTAGGACCGGCTATCTCTGGAAACACCATATATTTT. Its protein is CASSLLGPAISGNTIYF.

This chain uses TRBV10-3 with TRBJ1-2, with 7 nucleotides matching TRBD1. This CDR3 comprises 14 residues. Trimming at V came to 10 bases and at J to 0 bases, leaving 8 bases not matched to a gene. Germline V gene lookup returns CDR1 ENHRY and CDR2 SYGVKD. The chain's CDR3 is CATSRDSSNYGYTF. The CDR3 nucleotides are TGTGCCACGTCCCGGGACAGCTCTAACTATGGCTACACCTTC.

The rearrangement links TRBV12-3 or TRBV12-4 to TRBJ1-3; tentative D call: TRBD1 (5 bases). This CDR3 region has 15 residues. V was pared by 3 bases and J by 0 bases, with 9 bases between. The CDR3 is CASSFNRNSGNTIYF. The CDR3 DNA is TGTGCCAGCAGTTTTAACAGGAACTCTGGAAACACCATATATTTT.

Only a few counts were recorded for this clonotype. The gene calls are TRBV18 and TRBJ2-5; D is tentatively TRBD1 or TRBD2 (5 bases each). V gave up 0 bases and J gave up 2 bases, with 16 bases separating them. This CDR3 region has 17 residues. Germline V CDR1 and CDR2: KGHSH, LQKENI. The CDR3 protein is CASSPPTGAGEQETQYF. The DNA of the CDR3 is TGTGCCAGCTCACCACCGACCGGGGCCGGAGAGCAAGAGACCCAGTACTTC.